These T cell receptor beta chains were read from a single sample in a study of beta chain features in type 1 diabetes. This table comes from immunoSEQ multiplex PCR, and its TCRdb copy is limited to in-frame clones, with some not included. The profile shows a few hundred thousand clones, around 12% of them singletons. Sequencing was performed on naive CD4+ T cells from blood. Source of these receptors: a woman aged 18-29 years with type 1 diabetes. Each CDR3 is given with its conserved first and last residue. Each record gives: V gene, CDR3 length, clone size, D gene, J gene, CDR3 DNA, CDR3 protein. A D gene is named only where the DNA matches it firmly. Clone size is given for some rows only: seen once, a few or many times, or a class if the clone is expanded.

TRBV7-2	16	few	TRBD2	TRBJ2-7	TGTGCCAGCAGCTTAGTTAGCGGGGGGGACTCCTACGAGCAGTACTTC	CASSLVSGGDSYEQYF
TRBV7-8	13	-	-	TRBJ1-5	TGTGCCAGCAGCTTAGGGGTTCGGGAGCCCCAGCATTTT	CASSLGVREPQHF
TRBV25-1	13	few	-	TRBJ2-1	TGTGCCAGCAGTGAATCAGGGCCTAATGAGCAGTTCTTC	CASSESGPNEQFF
TRBV9	13	few	-	TRBJ2-3	TGTGCCAGCAGCGTTCAGGGCACAGATACGCAGTATTTT	CASSVQGTDTQYF
TRBV18	15	few	TRBD2	TRBJ2-7	TGTGCCAGCTCACCGGGACTAGCGGGAGTCGACGAGCAGTACTTC	CASSPGLAGVDEQYF
TRBV9	12	-	-	TRBJ2-3	TGTGCCAGCAGCGCATTCTCTAGTACGCAGTATTTT	CASSAFSSTQYF
TRBV5-1	15	-	TRBD2	TRBJ2-2	TGCGCCAGCCGGACTAGCGGGGTAAACACCGGGGAGCTGTTTTTT	CASRTSGVNTGELFF
TRBV5-4	15	-	TRBD2	TRBJ2-3	TGTGCCAGCAGCAAGGGACTAGCGAGCACAGATACGCAGTATTTT	CASSKGLASTDTQYF
TRBV30	14	-	-	TRBJ2-3	TGTGCCTGGAGTGTTTTAGCCAACACAGATACGCAGTATTTT	CAWSVLANTDTQYF
TRBV7-2	16	-	-	TRBJ1-1	TGTGCCAGCACCGGCGGGACGGGCCCGAGGGGCTTGGCAGCTTTCTTT	CASTGGTGPRGLAAFF
TRBV5-6	15	-	-	TRBJ1-2	TGTGCCAGCAGCTTATACGGGGGGCTAGGCTATGGCTACACCTTC	CASSLYGGLGYGYTF
TRBV29-1	14	few	TRBD2	TRBJ2-5	TGCAGCGTTGAAGGCCGACTAGCCCAAGAGACCCAGTACTTC	CSVEGRLAQETQYF
TRBV14	16	few	-	TRBJ2-2	TGTGCCAGCAGCCAAGTAAGGACTGCGAACACCGGGGAGCTGTTTTTT	CASSQVRTANTGELFF
TRBV4-1	15	-	TRBD1	TRBJ2-5	TGCGCCAGCGAGCCGGGACAGGGGGCATGGGAGACCCAGTACTTC	CASEPGQGAWETQYF
TRBV15	16	few	-	TRBJ2-6	TGTGCCACCAGCATACGAAGGGGCCCTGGGGCCAACGTCCTGACTTTC	CATSIRRGPGANVLTF
TRBV30	11	once	-	TRBJ1-1	TGTGCCTGGGCAAGTCCACTGTCGGCTTTCTTT	CAWASPLSAFF
TRBV7-2	14	few	TRBD1	TRBJ2-3	TGTGCCAGCAGCTCGGACAGGGGTAGCAATACGCAGTATTTT	CASSSDRGSNTQYF